The 20 T cell receptor beta chains reported below all come from one sample, sequenced in a study of T cells after yellow fever vaccination. TCRdb re-analysed the 5' RACE reads in MiXCR, keeping a single row per CDR3 protein. Seen here are some 420,000 distinct CDR3 sequences, around 19% observed once, and the top ten hold 15% to 20%. Here the sequenced sample was PBMCs, taken before the yellow fever booster vaccination. These receptors all stem from a man aged 18 to 29 who received the YFV17D yellow fever vaccine.

The genes are TRBV7-9 and TRBJ2-5, with D uncertain. The ends were cut back, 5 bases at V and 9 bases at J, with 19 bases in the middle. Germline CDR1 SEHNR, CDR2 FQNEAQ (reference sequence). The CDR3 is made up of 14 amino acids. The CDR3 DNA reads TGTGCCAGCAGCCCCCGGCCCCCCCCTGGGGCCCAGTACTTC. It encodes CASSPRPPPGAQYF.

This clonotype showed up just a few times. The genes are TRBV10-3 and TRBJ2-7, with 9 positions matching TRBD1. This CDR3 is 14 amino acids long. V trimming: 6 bases; J trimming: 4 bases; junction bases outside the gene matches: 7. Germline V lookup: CDR1 ENHRY, CDR2 SYGVKD. CDR3 in amino acids: CAIRRDRAGYEQYF. For the CDR3, the DNA is TGTGCCATCAGGAGGGACAGGGCGGGGTACGAGCAGTACTTC.

The chain joins TRBV7-2 to TRBJ1-4; 9 positions agree with TRBD1. The germline V gene encodes CDR1 SGHTA and CDR2 FQGNSA. The CDR3 contains 19 residues. V lost 3 bases to trimming and J lost 8 bases; unmatched junction nucleotides: 19. The CDR3 nucleotides read TGTGCCAGCAGCTTTTGGGCCCAGGAAACAGGGGGCGCAAAAGAAAAACTGTTTTTT. It yields the protein CASSFWAQETGGAKEKLFF.

The genes are TRBV2 and TRBJ2-7; D is unresolved. CDR3 length: 13 residues. V shed 6 bases and J shed 6 bases, with 15 bases lying between them. Per germline, CDR1 SNHLY and CDR2 FYNNEI. The CDR3: CASSWGSDAEQYF. The DNA for the CDR3 is TGTGCCAGCAGCTGGGGTTCCGACGCCGAGCAGTACTTC.

V and J are TRBV7-3 and TRBJ2-3; TRBD2 might be the D (6 bases). The CDR3 totals 15 residues. The V end was cut by 5 bases, the J end by 0 bases, with 12 bases between. Germline V gene lookup returns CDR1 SGHTA and CDR2 FQGTGA. The CDR3 coding sequence is TGTGCCAGCAGCCCGGACTACCTAAGCACAGATACGCAGTATTTT. This gives the protein CASSPDYLSTDTQYF.

A few counts support this clonotype. The V call is TRBV4-3, the J call TRBJ2-4, with 8 bases fitting TRBD1. V lost 3 bases, J lost 1 base, and 5 bases stayed unmatched. The CDR3 contains 16 residues. CDR1 is LGHNA and CDR2 is YSLEER in the germline V gene. CDR3 coding DNA: TGCGCCAGCAGCCAGGAACAGGGGGTGGCCAAAAACATTCAGTACTTC. It yields the protein CASSQEQGVAKNIQYF.

The rearrangement links TRBV18 to TRBJ1-4, with D tentatively TRBD1 (6 bases). Germline V gene data show CDR1 as KGHSH and CDR2 as LQKENI. The CDR3 totals 14 residues. Trimming pared 3 bases from V and 4 bases from J, leaving 9 bases between. CDR3 amino acids: CASSPTGLNEKLFF. CDR3 bases: TGTGCCAGCTCACCGACAGGCCTTAATGAAAAACTGTTTTTT. The full variable domain, its missing parts supplied by reference TRBV18 and TRBJ1-4, is NAGVMQNPRHLVRRRGQEARLRCSPMKGHSHVYWYRQLPEEGLKFMVYLQKENIIDESGMPKERFSAEFPKEGPSILRIQQVVRGDSAAYFCASSPTGLNEKLFFGSGTQLSVL.

This clonotype was detected a few times. The chain uses TRBV6-1 and TRBJ1-5, with TRBD1 matching over 7 bases. The germline V gene encodes CDR1 MNHNS and CDR2 SASEGT. The CDR3 loop spans 16 amino acids. The junction had 6 bases not matched to a gene; V was cut back by 3 bases and J by 1 base. CDR3 sequence: CASSEFRGESNQPQHF. For the CDR3, the DNA is TGTGCCAGCAGTGAGTTCAGGGGGGAAAGCAATCAGCCCCAGCATTTT.

The chain has TRBV18 and TRBJ2-4; the D is unclear. Germline V lookup: CDR1 KGHSH, CDR2 LQKENI. The CDR3 runs to 14 residues. V lost 0 bases to trimming and J lost 4 bases, with 7 bases between them. CDR3 protein: CASSPPDGKNIQYF. The CDR3 region has the DNA TGTGCCAGCTCACCACCGGACGGAAAAAACATTCAGTACTTC.

This clonotype was observed a handful of times. The rearrangement links TRBV7-2 to TRBJ1-2; D might be TRBD1 (5 bases). V lost 5 bases to trimming and J lost 6 bases, with 10 bases between them. This CDR3 spans 12 amino acids. Germline V gene sequence: CDR1 SGHTA, CDR2 FQGNSA. CDR3 nucleotides: TGTGCCAGCAGCCGGACAAATAATGGCTACACCTTC. This translates into CASSRTNNGYTF.

This chain joins TRBV19 and TRBJ1-2, with D perhaps TRBD1 (5 bases). Germline assignment: CDR1 LNHDA and CDR2 SQIVND (reference sequence). The CDR3 consists of 13 residues. Trimming pared 7 bases from V and 3 bases from J, leaving 12 bases between. In DNA, the CDR3 is TGTGCCAGTAACCGGCAGGGTGACTATGGCTACACCTTC. Amino acid sequence: CASNRQGDYGYTF.

The sample holds a few counts of this clonotype. V is TRBV12-3 or TRBV12-4 and J is TRBJ2-2; D not certain. The CDR3 has 12 residues. The V end lost 5 bases, the J end lost 8 bases, and 9 bases lay between the germline ends. CDR3 bases: TGTGCCAGCAGTCACATCGGGGGGGAGCTGTTTTTT. As protein: CASSHIGGELFF.

This clonotype was counted between two and nine times. This chain connects TRBV9 to TRBJ2-2, with D unclear. Germline lookup yields CDR1 SGDLS and CDR2 YYNGEE. The V end lost 0 bases, the J end lost 6 bases, and 3 bases lay between the germline ends. This CDR3 contains 12 residues. The CDR3 bases are TGTGCCAGCAGCGTAGGGCCCGGGGAGCTGTTTTTT. It specifies CASSVGPGELFF. Full variable domain (missing parts from reference TRBV9 and TRBJ2-2): DSGVTQTPKHLITATGQRVTLRCSPRSGDLSVYWYQQSLDQGLQFLIQYYNGEERAKGNILERFSAQQFPDLHSELNLSSLELGDSALYFCASSVGPGELFFGEGSRLTVL.

V and J are TRBV3-1 and TRBJ1-4, with unresolved D. CDR1 and CDR2 from the germline V gene are LGHDT and YNNKEL (reference sequence). The CDR3 is 15 amino acids. Trimming stripped 2 bases from V and 7 bases from J, with 14 bases between. CDR3 region: CASSQRDAAGEKLFF. CDR3 nucleotide sequence: TGTGCCAGCAGCCAACGTGACGCTGCTGGTGAAAAACTGTTTTTT.

V usage is TRBV5-1 and J usage is TRBJ2-5, with 9 positions matching TRBD1. Germline V gene data show CDR1 as SGHRS and CDR2 as YFSETQ. The CDR3 has 15 amino acids. With V trimmed by 4 bases and J by 1 base, 5 bases remained unmatched. Here the CDR3 reads CASSPGTGPQETQYF. CDR3 sequence (DNA): TGCGCCAGCAGCCCAGGGACAGGGCCCCAAGAGACCCAGTACTTC.

This clonotype was detected a few times. This chain connects TRBV23-1 to TRBJ1-2; the D gene is possibly TRBD1 (6 bases). TRBV23-1 qualifies as an ORF whose function is uncertain. The CDR3 runs 17 residues. Trimming left V 0 bases short and J 4 bases short, with 18 bases between. For the CDR3, the DNA is TGCGCCAGCAGTCAATCGGGGCCGGAGGACAGCCTCTATGGCTACACCTTC. Amino acids: CASSQSGPEDSLYGYTF.

The sample holds a few counts of this clonotype. The chain recombines TRBV11-1 with TRBJ2-5; D unresolved. Trimming cost V 0 bases and J 7 bases, with 6 bases left between them. This CDR3 contains 12 residues. CDR1 and CDR2 (germline): SGHAT, FQDESV (reference sequence). The DNA for the CDR3 is TGTGCCAGCAGCTTAGCTGTCGGGACCCAGTACTTC. Protein product: CASSLAVGTQYF.

This clonotype showed up just a few times. The rearrangement links TRBV12-3 or TRBV12-4 to TRBJ1-1; D ambiguous. The CDR3 spans 12 residues. The germline V and J ends were trimmed by 4 bases and 9 bases, with 12 bases remaining between them. CDR3 sequence reads: CASSSRTAKAFF. The DNA for the CDR3 is TGTGCCAGCAGTTCTAGGACCGCCAAAGCTTTCTTT.

This sequence joins TRBV2 and TRBJ2-1, with unresolved D. The V gene lost 8 bases and the J gene lost 5 bases, with 22 bases spanning the gap. The CDR3 loop spans 16 amino acids. Germline V gene lookup returns CDR1 SNHLY and CDR2 FYNNEI. CDR3 sequence reads: CASQRLGGAKNNEQFF. The CDR3 DNA sequence: TGTGCCAGCCAACGCCTCGGTGGTGCGAAGAACAATGAGCAGTTCTTC. Full variable domain (rest looked up from reference TRBV2 and TRBJ2-1): EPEVTQTPSHQVTQMGQEVILRCVPISNHLYFYWYRQILGQKVEFLVSFYNNEISEKSEIFDDQFSVERPDGSNFTLKIRSTKLEDSAMYFCASQRLGGAKNNEQFFGPGTRLTVL.

The chain uses TRBV7-8 and TRBJ1-5; perhaps TRBD1 as D (6 bases). Germline loops: CDR1 SGHVS, CDR2 FQNEAQ. The CDR3 is 17 amino acids. Trimming took 1 base from V and 4 from J, leaving 17 bases between them. CDR3 in DNA: TGTGCCAGCAGCTTAGGTTCCGGGACAACACCTAATCAGCCCCAGCATTTT. The encoded protein is CASSLGSGTTPNQPQHF.